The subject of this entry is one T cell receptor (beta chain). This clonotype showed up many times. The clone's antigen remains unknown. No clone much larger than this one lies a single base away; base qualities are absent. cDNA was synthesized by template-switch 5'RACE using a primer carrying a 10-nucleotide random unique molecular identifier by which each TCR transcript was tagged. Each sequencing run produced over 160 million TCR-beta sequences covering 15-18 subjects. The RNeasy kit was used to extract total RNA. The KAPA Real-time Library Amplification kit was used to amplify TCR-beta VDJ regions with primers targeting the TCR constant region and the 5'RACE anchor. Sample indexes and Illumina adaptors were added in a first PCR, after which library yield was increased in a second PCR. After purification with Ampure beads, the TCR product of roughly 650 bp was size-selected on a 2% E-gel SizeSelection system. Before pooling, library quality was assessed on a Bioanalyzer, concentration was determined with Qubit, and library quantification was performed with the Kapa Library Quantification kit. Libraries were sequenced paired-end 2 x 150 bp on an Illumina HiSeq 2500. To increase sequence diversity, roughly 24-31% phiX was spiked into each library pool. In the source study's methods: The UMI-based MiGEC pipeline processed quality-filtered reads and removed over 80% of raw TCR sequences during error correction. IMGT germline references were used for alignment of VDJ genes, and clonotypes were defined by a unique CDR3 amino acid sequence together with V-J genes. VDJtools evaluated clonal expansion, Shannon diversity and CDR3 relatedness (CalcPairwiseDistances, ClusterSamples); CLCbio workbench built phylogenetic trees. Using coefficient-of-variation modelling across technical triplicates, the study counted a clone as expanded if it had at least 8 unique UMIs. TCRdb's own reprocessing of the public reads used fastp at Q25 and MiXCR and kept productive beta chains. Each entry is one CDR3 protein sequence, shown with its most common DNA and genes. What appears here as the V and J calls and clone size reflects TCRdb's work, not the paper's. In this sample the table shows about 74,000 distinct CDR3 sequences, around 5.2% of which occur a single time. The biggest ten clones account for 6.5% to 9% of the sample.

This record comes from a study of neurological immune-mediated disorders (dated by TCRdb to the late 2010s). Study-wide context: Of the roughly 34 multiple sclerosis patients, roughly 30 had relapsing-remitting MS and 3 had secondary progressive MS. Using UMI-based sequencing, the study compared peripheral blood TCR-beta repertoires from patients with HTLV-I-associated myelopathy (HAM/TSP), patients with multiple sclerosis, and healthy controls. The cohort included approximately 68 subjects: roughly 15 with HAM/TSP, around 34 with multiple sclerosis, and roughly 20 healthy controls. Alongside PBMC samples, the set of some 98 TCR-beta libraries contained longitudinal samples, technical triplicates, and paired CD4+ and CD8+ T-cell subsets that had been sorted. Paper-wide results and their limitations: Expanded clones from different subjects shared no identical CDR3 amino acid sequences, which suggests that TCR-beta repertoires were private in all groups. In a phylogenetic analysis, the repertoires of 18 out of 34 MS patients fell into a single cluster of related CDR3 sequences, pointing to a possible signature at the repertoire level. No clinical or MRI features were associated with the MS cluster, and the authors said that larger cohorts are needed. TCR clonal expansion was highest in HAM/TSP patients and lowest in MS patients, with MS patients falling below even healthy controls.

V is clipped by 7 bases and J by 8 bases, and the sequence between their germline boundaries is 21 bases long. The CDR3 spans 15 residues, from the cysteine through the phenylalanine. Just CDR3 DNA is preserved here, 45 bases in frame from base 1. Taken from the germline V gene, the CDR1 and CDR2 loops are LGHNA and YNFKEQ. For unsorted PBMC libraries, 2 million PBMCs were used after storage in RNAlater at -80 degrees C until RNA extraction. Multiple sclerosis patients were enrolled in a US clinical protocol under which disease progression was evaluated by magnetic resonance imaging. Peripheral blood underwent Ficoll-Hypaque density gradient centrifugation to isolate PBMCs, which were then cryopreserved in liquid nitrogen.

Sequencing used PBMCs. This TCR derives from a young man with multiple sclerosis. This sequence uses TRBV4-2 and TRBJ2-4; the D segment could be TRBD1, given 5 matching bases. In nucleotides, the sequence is TGTGCCAGCACCTCCCAGGGTTCCCCGTCGGACATTCAGTACTTC. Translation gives CASTSQGSPSDIQYF.